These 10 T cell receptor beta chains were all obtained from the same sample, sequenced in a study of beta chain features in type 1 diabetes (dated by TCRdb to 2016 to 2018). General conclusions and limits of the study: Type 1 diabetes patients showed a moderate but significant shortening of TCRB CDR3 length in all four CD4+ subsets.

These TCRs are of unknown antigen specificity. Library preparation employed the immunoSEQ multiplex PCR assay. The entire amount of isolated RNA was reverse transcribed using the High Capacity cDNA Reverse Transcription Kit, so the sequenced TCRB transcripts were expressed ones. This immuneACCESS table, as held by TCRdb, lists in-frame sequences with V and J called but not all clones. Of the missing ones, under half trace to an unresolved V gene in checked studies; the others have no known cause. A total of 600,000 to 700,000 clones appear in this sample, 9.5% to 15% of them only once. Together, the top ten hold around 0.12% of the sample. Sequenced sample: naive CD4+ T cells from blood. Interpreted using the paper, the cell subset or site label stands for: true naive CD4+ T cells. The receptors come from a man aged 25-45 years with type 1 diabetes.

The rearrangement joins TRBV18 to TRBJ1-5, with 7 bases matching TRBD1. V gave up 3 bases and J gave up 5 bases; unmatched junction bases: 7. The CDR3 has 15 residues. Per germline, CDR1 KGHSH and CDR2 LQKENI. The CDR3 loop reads CASSPYDRADQPQHF. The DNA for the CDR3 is TGTGCCAGCTCACCCTATGACAGGGCGGATCAGCCCCAGCATTTT.

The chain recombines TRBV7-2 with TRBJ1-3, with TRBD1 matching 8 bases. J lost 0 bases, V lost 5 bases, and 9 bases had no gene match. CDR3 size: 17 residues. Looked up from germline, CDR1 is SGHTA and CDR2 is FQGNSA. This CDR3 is CASSRQTGVLSGNTIYF. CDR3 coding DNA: TGTGCCAGCAGCCGACAGACAGGGGTCCTCTCTGGAAACACCATATATTTT.

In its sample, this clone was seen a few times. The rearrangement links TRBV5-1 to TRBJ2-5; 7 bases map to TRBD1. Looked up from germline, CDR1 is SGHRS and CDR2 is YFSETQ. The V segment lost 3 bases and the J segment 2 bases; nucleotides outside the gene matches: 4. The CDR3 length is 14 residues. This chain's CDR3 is CASSSGQDQETQYF. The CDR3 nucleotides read TGCGCCAGCAGCTCAGGACAGGATCAAGAGACCCAGTACTTC.

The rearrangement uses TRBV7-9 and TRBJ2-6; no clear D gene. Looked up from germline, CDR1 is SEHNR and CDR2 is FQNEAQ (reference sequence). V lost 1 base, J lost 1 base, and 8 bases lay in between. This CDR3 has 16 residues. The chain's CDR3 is CASSLGTRSGANVLTF. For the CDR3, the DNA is TGTGCCAGCAGCTTAGGTACGAGGTCTGGGGCCAACGTCCTGACTTTC.

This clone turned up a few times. The CDR3: CATSIVYNEQFF. CDR3 nucleotides: TGTGCCACCTCGATTGTGTACAATGAGCAGTTCTTC. This sequence joins TRBV19 and TRBJ2-1; D call uncertain. Germline CDR1 is LNHDA and CDR2 is SQIVND (reference sequence). V was cut by 10 bases and J by 4 bases, with 11 bases left in between. The CDR3 is 12 amino acids.

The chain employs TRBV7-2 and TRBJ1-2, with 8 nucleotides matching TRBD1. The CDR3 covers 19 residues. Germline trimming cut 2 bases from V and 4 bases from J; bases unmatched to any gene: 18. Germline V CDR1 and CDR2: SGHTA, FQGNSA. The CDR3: CASSLIPGQGRRVSYGYTF. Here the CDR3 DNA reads TGTGCCAGCAGCTTAATCCCTGGACAGGGAAGAAGGGTATCCTATGGCTACACCTTC.

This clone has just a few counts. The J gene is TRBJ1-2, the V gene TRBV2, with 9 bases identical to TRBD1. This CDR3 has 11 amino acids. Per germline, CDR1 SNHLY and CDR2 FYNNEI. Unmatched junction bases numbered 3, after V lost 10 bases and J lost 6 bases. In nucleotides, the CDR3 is TGTGCCACCGGGACAGGGAATGGCTACACCTTC. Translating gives CATGTGNGYTF.

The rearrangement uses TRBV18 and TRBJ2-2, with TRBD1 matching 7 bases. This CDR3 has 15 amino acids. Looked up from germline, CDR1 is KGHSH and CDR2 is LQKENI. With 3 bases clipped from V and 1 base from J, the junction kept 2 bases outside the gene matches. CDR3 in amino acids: CASSPRTGNTGELFF. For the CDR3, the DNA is TGTGCCAGCTCACCGCGGACAGGGAACACCGGGGAGCTGTTTTTT. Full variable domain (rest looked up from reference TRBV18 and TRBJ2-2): NAGVMQNPRHLVRRRGQEARLRCSPMKGHSHVYWYRQLPEEGLKFMVYLQKENIIDESGMPKERFSAEFPKEGPSILRIQQVVRGDSAAYFCASSPRTGNTGELFFGEGSRLTVL.

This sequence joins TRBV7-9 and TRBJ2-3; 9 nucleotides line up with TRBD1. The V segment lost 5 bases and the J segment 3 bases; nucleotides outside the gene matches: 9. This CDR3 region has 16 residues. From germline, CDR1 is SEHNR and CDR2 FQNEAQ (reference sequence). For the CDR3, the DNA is TGTGCCAGCAGCATTACTACGGGACAGGGAACAGATACGCAGTATTTT. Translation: CASSITTGQGTDTQYF.

The CDR3 DNA is TGTGCCAGCAGCCCCTTCACAGATACGCAGTATTTT. Protein: CASSPFTDTQYF. The chain uses TRBV7-2 and TRBJ2-3, with D uncertain. CDR1 SGHTA and CDR2 FQGNSA come from the germline V gene. V lost 5 bases and J 2 bases, leaving 5 bases between the germline ends. The CDR3 is 12 amino acids.